These T cell receptor beta chains were read from a single sample in a study of response to subunit inactivated influenza vaccine. MiXCR was run by TCRdb on the RT-PCR reads, yielding one entry per CDR3 protein. The sample holds about 540,000 distinct CDR3 sequences, around 25% seen once. This sample was also put to use in a study of T cells expressing NK-cell markers.

This specimen was CD4+ T cells sorted from PBMCs, taken approximately 12 days after vaccination. All receptors derive from a man aged 50-60 years who received an inactivated influenza vaccine. CDR3s include the opening cysteine and the closing phenylalanine or tryptophan. The order of the fields is V gene, J gene, D gene, clone size, CDR3 DNA, CDR3 protein. D genes are given only for firm matches. Size is stated for part of the rows, as once, few or many counts, or as a class when the clone is expanded.

V: TRBV5-1; J: TRBJ1-2; D: NA; size: NA; DNA: TGCGCCAGCAGCTTGGAAGACAGACTGGGGTATGGCTACACCTTC; CDR3: CASSLEDRLGYGYTF
V: TRBV2; J: TRBJ2-1; D: TRBD2; size: NA; DNA: TGTGCCAGCAGTCAATTAAGACTAGCGAGCAATGAGCAGTTCTTC; CDR3: CASSQLRLASNEQFF
V: TRBV6-2/TRBV6-3; J: TRBJ2-7; D: TRBD2; size: few; DNA: TGTGCCAGCAGTTTCGTAGCGGGAGACTCCTACGAGCAGTACTTC; CDR3: CASSFVAGDSYEQYF
V: TRBV24-1; J: TRBJ2-2; D: TRBD2; size: few; DNA: TGTGCCACCAGCCCAAATGGGCTAGCGGGGGGGCTTAACACCGGGGAGCTGTTTTTT; CDR3: CATSPNGLAGGLNTGELFF
V: TRBV11-1; J: TRBJ2-3; D: NA; size: NA; DNA: TGTGCCAGCAGTTCTAAGACAGCCACAGATACGCAGTATTTT; CDR3: CASSSKTATDTQYF
V: TRBV12-3/TRBV12-4; J: TRBJ2-6; D: NA; size: NA; DNA: TGTGCCAGCACAGGGGCTGCTGGGGCCAACGTCCTGACTTTC; CDR3: CASTGAAGANVLTF
V: TRBV7-9; J: TRBJ1-1; D: NA; size: few; DNA: TGTGCCAGCAGCTTAAGTGAGGACGCTGAAGCTTTCTTT; CDR3: CASSLSEDAEAFF
V: TRBV11-1; J: TRBJ2-7; D: TRBD2; size: NA; DNA: TGTGCCAGCAGCCCTGACGGTAGCGGGAGGTTCTACGAGCAGTACTTC; CDR3: CASSPDGSGRFYEQYF
V: TRBV15; J: TRBJ2-1; D: TRBD2; size: NA; DNA: TGTGCCACCAGCGAGGCTAGCGGAGCGTTCAATGAGCAGTTCTTC; CDR3: CATSEASGAFNEQFF
V: TRBV2; J: TRBJ2-3; D: NA; size: few; DNA: TGTGCCAGCAGTGGATTGGACGATACGCAGTATTTT; CDR3: CASSGLDDTQYF
V: TRBV5-1; J: TRBJ2-5; D: TRBD2; size: few; DNA: TGCGCCAGCAGCTTGGGCAGCGGGGCCCGCGAAGAGACCCAGTACTTC; CDR3: CASSLGSGAREETQYF
V: TRBV7-3; J: TRBJ2-3; D: NA; size: NA; DNA: TGTGCCAGCAGCCCCCTTGGGCAGACAAGCACAGATACGCAGTATTTT; CDR3: CASSPLGQTSTDTQYF
V: TRBV6-2/TRBV6-3; J: TRBJ2-1; D: TRBD2; size: NA; DNA: TGTGCCAGCAATTCGGCGGGAGGTGAGCAGTTCTTC; CDR3: CASNSAGGEQFF
V: TRBV29-1; J: TRBJ2-1; D: NA; size: many; DNA: TGCAGCGTCGGCTCTAGAGTTGAGCAGTTCTTC; CDR3: CSVGSRVEQFF
V: TRBV6-5; J: TRBJ2-2; D: TRBD2; size: NA; DNA: TGTGCCAGCAGTTACGGTCCCGGGAGGGCGAACACCGGGGAGCTGTTTTTT; CDR3: CASSYGPGRANTGELFF
V: TRBV5-6; J: TRBJ2-1; D: NA; size: NA; DNA: TGTGCCAGCAGCTTGGGACAGATAGGCCGGGAGCAGTTCTTC; CDR3: CASSLGQIGREQFF
V: TRBV9; J: TRBJ2-5; D: NA; size: NA; DNA: TGTGCCAGCAGCGACTCGACCAAAGAGACCCAGTACTTC; CDR3: CASSDSTKETQYF
V: TRBV7-9; J: TRBJ2-3; D: NA; size: few; DNA: TGTGCCAGCAGCCCCCGGGAGCGTAGCACAGATACGCAGTATTTT; CDR3: CASSPRERSTDTQYF
V: TRBV2; J: TRBJ2-1; D: NA; size: NA; DNA: TGTGCCAGCAGTGAATTAGCTTACAATGAGCAGTTCTTC; CDR3: CASSELAYNEQFF
V: TRBV10-3; J: TRBJ2-5; D: NA; size: few; DNA: TGTGCCGTTCAATCGGGTCAGGGGTCCCAAGAGACCCAGTACTTC; CDR3: CAVQSGQGSQETQYF
V: TRBV20-1; J: TRBJ2-5; D: TRBD2; size: few; DNA: TGCAGTGCAGCCCCTATTACTAGCGGGAAAGAGACCCAGTACTTC; CDR3: CSAAPITSGKETQYF
V: TRBV4-2; J: TRBJ2-7; D: TRBD2; size: NA; DNA: TGTGCCAGCAGCCAGACATCGGGGGGGGGCGAGCAGTACTTC; CDR3: CASSQTSGGGEQYF
V: TRBV28; J: TRBJ2-3; D: NA; size: NA; DNA: TGTGCCAGCAGGAGGATGTTGGGGGCCGATAGCACAGATACGCAGTATTTT; CDR3: CASRRMLGADSTDTQYF
V: TRBV5-1; J: TRBJ2-2; D: NA; size: many; DNA: TGCGCCAGCAGCTTGTGGGGCCGGCAAACCGGGGAGCTGTTTTTT; CDR3: CASSLWGRQTGELFF
V: TRBV5-1; J: TRBJ2-1; D: TRBD1; size: few; DNA: TGCGCCAGCAGCTTACAGGGGCTCAGCTCCTACAATGAGCAGTTCTTC; CDR3: CASSLQGLSSYNEQFF
V: TRBV18; J: TRBJ2-7; D: TRBD2; size: NA; DNA: TGTGCCAGCTCCCCGGGTTCTAGCGGGGGGCCCCGTGCATACGAGCAGTACTTC; CDR3: CASSPGSSGGPRAYEQYF
V: TRBV12-3/TRBV12-4; J: TRBJ2-7; D: NA; size: few; DNA: TGTGCCAGCAGTTTGGGACAGACTAGGGAGCAGTACTTC; CDR3: CASSLGQTREQYF
V: TRBV5-5; J: TRBJ2-3; D: TRBD2; size: NA; DNA: TGTGCCAGCAGCCGCTGGACTAGCGGGAGTTTTACAGATACGCAGTATTTT; CDR3: CASSRWTSGSFTDTQYF
V: TRBV7-8; J: TRBJ2-4; D: NA; size: few; DNA: TGTGCCAGCAGCGTGGGGACCGTGGGCGACATTCAGTACTTC; CDR3: CASSVGTVGDIQYF
V: TRBV11-2; J: TRBJ2-1; D: NA; size: many; DNA: TGTGCCAGCAGCAGCCGACTAGTCCCTTCCCTTAATGAGCAGTTCTTC; CDR3: CASSSRLVPSLNEQFF
V: TRBV3-1; J: TRBJ1-2; D: NA; size: few; DNA: TGTGCCAGCAGCCAAGAAGGTCGGGCAGCTGGCTACACCTTC; CDR3: CASSQEGRAAGYTF
V: TRBV11-2; J: TRBJ1-3; D: TRBD1; size: NA; DNA: TGTGCCAGCAGCTCTCCGGGACAGGGACTCTCTGGAAACACCATATATTTT; CDR3: CASSSPGQGLSGNTIYF
V: TRBV10-3; J: TRBJ2-6; D: NA; size: few; DNA: TGTGCCATCAGTGATCCAGGGGTGTCTGGGGCCAACGTCCTGACTTTC; CDR3: CAISDPGVSGANVLTF
V: TRBV7-2; J: TRBJ2-2; D: TRBD1; size: few; DNA: TGTGCCAGCAGCGTCGGACAGGGCGGCGGGGAGCTGTTTTTT; CDR3: CASSVGQGGGELFF
V: TRBV2; J: TRBJ2-7; D: NA; size: NA; DNA: TGTGCCAGCAGTGAGAGGGGTAATGTAGGGGTCAGCGAGCAGTACTTC; CDR3: CASSERGNVGVSEQYF
V: TRBV12-3/TRBV12-4; J: TRBJ1-2; D: TRBD1; size: NA; DNA: TGTGCCAGCCGCCGGACAGGCGGCTCTGGCTACACCTTC; CDR3: CASRRTGGSGYTF
V: TRBV15; J: TRBJ2-1; D: NA; size: NA; DNA: TGTGCCACCAGCAGAGTCCTTAAGGGCGATGAGCAGTTCTTC; CDR3: CATSRVLKGDEQFF
V: TRBV20-1; J: TRBJ1-5; D: NA; size: few; DNA: TGCAGTGCTAGAGATGGACAGACACCCTATAGCAATCAGCCCCAGCATTTT; CDR3: CSARDGQTPYSNQPQHF
V: TRBV9; J: TRBJ2-5; D: TRBD1; size: NA; DNA: TGTGCCAGCAGCGAGGGGACAGGAGAGACCCAGTACTTC; CDR3: CASSEGTGETQYF
V: TRBV7-8; J: TRBJ2-5; D: TRBD1; size: few; DNA: TGTGCCAGCAGCTTAGTACAGGGGGCTTGGGAGACCCAGTACTTC; CDR3: CASSLVQGAWETQYF
V: TRBV12-3/TRBV12-4; J: TRBJ1-4; D: NA; size: NA; DNA: TGTGCCAGCAGCAACCTTGCAACTAATGAAAAACTGTTTTTT; CDR3: CASSNLATNEKLFF
V: TRBV18; J: TRBJ2-3; D: TRBD2; size: many; DNA: TGTGCCAGCTCACCCCGGCGGGAGGCCCCCACAGATACGCAGTATTTT; CDR3: CASSPRREAPTDTQYF
V: TRBV4-3; J: TRBJ2-3; D: NA; size: few; DNA: TGCGCCAGCAGCCGGGACGTAATCACAGATACGCAGTATTTT; CDR3: CASSRDVITDTQYF
V: TRBV2; J: TRBJ2-5; D: NA; size: NA; DNA: TGTGCCAGCAGTGACCGAGCTCCCCCCCCCTTGGAGACCCAGTACTTC; CDR3: CASSDRAPPPLETQYF
V: TRBV3-1; J: TRBJ1-1; D: TRBD1; size: few; DNA: TGTGCCAGCAGCCGTAGACAGGGGGCGCTGGTCACTGAAGCTTTCTTT; CDR3: CASSRRQGALVTEAFF
V: TRBV7-3; J: TRBJ1-1; D: NA; size: NA; DNA: TGTGCCAGCAGCGCCCTGGGGAGGAACACTGAAGCTTTCTTT; CDR3: CASSALGRNTEAFF
V: TRBV4-1; J: TRBJ1-1; D: TRBD1; size: NA; DNA: TGCGCCAGCAGCCATGACTGGGACAGGGGGATGAACACTGAAGCTTTCTTT; CDR3: CASSHDWDRGMNTEAFF
V: TRBV10-3; J: TRBJ2-5; D: TRBD2; size: NA; DNA: TGTGCCATCGGCGGGGGGGCTCAGGAGACCCAGTACTTC; CDR3: CAIGGGAQETQYF
V: TRBV6-5; J: TRBJ2-7; D: TRBD2; size: few; DNA: TGTGCCAGCAGTTACTCTTCTCCGGGACTAGCGGGAGCCCACGAGCAGTACTTC; CDR3: CASSYSSPGLAGAHEQYF
V: TRBV7-9; J: TRBJ1-4; D: NA; size: NA; DNA: TGTGCCAGCAGGCTTGGACAGCCTAATGAAAAACTGTTTTTT; CDR3: CASRLGQPNEKLFF
V: TRBV28; J: TRBJ2-7; D: TRBD2; size: NA; DNA: TGTGCCACCGCCGGGGCTAGCGGATTATCCTACGAGCAGTACTTC; CDR3: CATAGASGLSYEQYF
V: TRBV4-1; J: TRBJ2-2; D: NA; size: NA; DNA: TGCGCCAGCAGTCATTCCCCGAACACCGGGGAGCTGTTTTTT; CDR3: CASSHSPNTGELFF
V: TRBV20-1; J: TRBJ2-7; D: NA; size: NA; DNA: TGCAGTGCTAGGAGGGACAATACCTACGAGCAGTACTTC; CDR3: CSARRDNTYEQYF
V: TRBV12-3/TRBV12-4; J: TRBJ2-1; D: TRBD1; size: few; DNA: TGTGCCAGCAGGTTCTCCGGGACAGCCTACAATGAGCAGTTCTTC; CDR3: CASRFSGTAYNEQFF
V: TRBV11-2; J: TRBJ2-1; D: NA; size: NA; DNA: TGTGCCAGCAGCTGGGGGGCAGGGTCCTACAATGAGCAGTTCTTC; CDR3: CASSWGAGSYNEQFF
V: TRBV6-2/TRBV6-3; J: TRBJ2-6; D: NA; size: NA; DNA: TGTGCCAGCAGTTATCGGCCGGGGTCCGGGGTTCGACGGGCCAACGTCCTGACTTTC; CDR3: CASSYRPGSGVRRANVLTF
V: TRBV7-2; J: TRBJ1-3; D: NA; size: NA; DNA: TGTGCCAGCAGCTTAGACGGGACCGTGGCTGGAAACACCATATATTTT; CDR3: CASSLDGTVAGNTIYF
V: TRBV10-3; J: TRBJ2-5; D: TRBD1; size: many; DNA: TGTGCCATCAAGCGGACAGGGGAAGAGACCCAGTACTTC; CDR3: CAIKRTGEETQYF